Listed here are 21 T cell receptor beta chains from one sample, sequenced in a study of blood T cell repertoires in COVID-19. Sequencing was performed with immunoSEQ multiplex PCR; in TCRdb, only in-frame clones are kept and a portion is missing. The data contain about 400,000 clones, roughly 90% of them seen just once; the ten biggest clones take up about 1.2%. Sequencing was carried out using peripheral blood. All receptors come from a man between 35 and 55 years old with acute or convalescent COVID-19.

The gene calls are TRBV11-2 and TRBJ2-1; TRBD2 matches 12 bases. The CDR3 loop spans 16 amino acids. J was trimmed by 2 bases and V by 5 bases; bases with no gene match: 4. In germline, CDR1 is SGHAT, CDR2 FQNNGV. Written as DNA, the CDR3 is TGTGCCAGCAGCCTAACTAGCGGGAGGACCTACAATGAGCAGTTCTTC. Translating gives CASSLTSGRTYNEQFF.

The rearrangement uses TRBV19 and TRBJ2-3; 13 positions match TRBD2. This CDR3 is built from 18 residues. Germline CDR1 reads LNHDA; CDR2 reads SQIVND (reference sequence). V shed 5 bases, J shed 3 bases, and the junction held 11 bases outside the gene matches. Here the CDR3 reads CASSSTGTSGTFTDTQYF. Written as DNA, the CDR3 is TGTGCCAGTAGTTCCACCGGGACTAGCGGGACTTTTACAGATACGCAGTATTTT.

With respect to this clone: This same CDR3 is encoded by further DNA sequences in the sample. V usage is TRBV5-4 and J usage is TRBJ1-1; D is possibly TRBD1 (6 bases). The length of the CDR3 is 12 residues. The germline V gene has CDR1 SGHNT and CDR2 YYREEE (reference sequence). V dropped 2 bases and J dropped 4 bases, with 6 bases sitting between them. CDR3 amino acids: CASSFRGTEAFF. DNA of the CDR3: TGTGCCAGCAGCTTCAGGGGCACTGAAGCTTTCTTT.

The chain has TRBV6-5 and TRBJ1-1; D ambiguous. In germline, CDR1 is MNHEY, CDR2 SVGAGI. There are 13 residues in the CDR3. Trimming took off 6 bases at V and 5 bases at J, with 13 bases between the two ends. The CDR3 nucleotides are TGTGCCAGCAGCTCAGCGGGGATGACTGAAGCTTTCTTT. Amino acids: CASSSAGMTEAFF.

This chain links TRBV30 with TRBJ1-2, with TRBD1 matching over 7 bases. The V segment lost 4 bases and the J segment 3 bases; nucleotides outside the gene matches: 11. Germline V lookup: CDR1 GTSNPN, CDR2 SVGIG (reference sequence). This CDR3 is built from 15 residues. CDR3: CAWTTGAARHYGYTF. The CDR3 coding sequence is TGTGCCTGGACTACAGGGGCGGCGAGGCACTATGGCTACACCTTC.

V gene TRBV11-2 combines with J gene TRBJ2-1; 7 bases map to TRBD2. The CDR3 has 16 residues. Germline values: CDR1 SGHAT, CDR2 FQNNGV. V shed 1 base, J shed 7 bases, and the junction held 10 bases outside the gene matches. This chain's CDR3 is CASSLVVTSLGNEQFF. Here the CDR3 DNA reads TGTGCCAGCAGCTTAGTTGTGACTAGCTTAGGGAATGAGCAGTTCTTC.

The genes are TRBV5-3 and TRBJ1-3; a possible D gene is TRBD1 (5 bases). TRBV5-3 is labeled an ORF, and its function is uncertain. CDR3 length: 20 amino acids. Trimming stripped 0 bases from V and 4 bases from J, with 26 bases between. The CDR3 sequence: CARSLEFVGAAQWGGNTIYF. In DNA form, the CDR3 reads TGTGCCAGAAGCTTGGAATTCGTTGGGGCAGCCCAATGGGGAGGAAACACCATATATTTT.

The V and J genes are TRBV30 and TRBJ1-5; D may be TRBD1 (5 bases). CDR1 is GTSNPN, CDR2 SVGIG, per germline (reference sequence). The CDR3 contains 14 residues. V was clipped by 2 bases and J by 1 base, with 9 bases between them. The CDR3 is CAWSQGLSNQPQHF. The CDR3 DNA follows: TGTGCCTGGAGTCAGGGTTTGAGCAATCAGCCCCAGCATTTT.

This chain connects TRBV27 to TRBJ1-4; TRBD1 might be the D (5 bases). Trimming took 6 bases from V and 6 from J, leaving 14 bases between them. Germline-derived CDR1 and CDR2 are MNHEY and SMNVEV (reference sequence). The CDR3 consists of 14 residues. Here the CDR3 DNA reads TGTGCCAGCAGCTCCCCAGGGTTGGATGAAAAACTGTTTTTT. It encodes CASSSPGLDEKLFF.

The rearrangement uses TRBV13 and TRBJ2-1, with D possibly matching TRBD2 (5 bases). Trimming took off 1 base at V and 4 bases at J, with 17 bases between the two ends. The germline gives CDR1 PRHDT, CDR2 FYEKMQ (reference sequence). The CDR3 has 17 amino acids. CDR3 sequence: CASSLAPFRGRYNEQFF. The DNA of the CDR3 is TGTGCCAGCAGCTTAGCCCCCTTCCGGGGAAGGTACAATGAGCAGTTCTTC.

This chain uses TRBV6-2 or TRBV6-3 with TRBJ2-5, with TRBD2 matching over 9 bases. Germline assignment: CDR1 MNHEY and CDR2 SVGEGT. This CDR3 contains 16 residues. Trimming removed 2 bases from V and 1 base from J; junction bases left unmatched: 5. CDR3 nucleotides: TGTGCCAGCAGTTACGGGGCTAGCGGGGCCCAAGAGACCCAGTACTTC. Its translation is CASSYGASGAQETQYF.

This chain uses TRBV11-2 with TRBJ1-2, with TRBD1 matching over 8 bases. The CDR3 is 13 residues long. Losses at the gene ends were 5 bases for V and 4 bases for J; bases not matched to a gene: 3. Germline lookup yields CDR1 SGHAT and CDR2 FQNNGV. The CDR3 here is CASSRTGSYGYTF. CDR3 bases: TGTGCCAGCAGCCGGACAGGGAGCTATGGCTACACCTTC.

V usage is TRBV28 and J usage is TRBJ1-1, with TRBD1 identical over 7 bases. CDR1 is MDHEN, CDR2 SYDVKM, per germline. With 5 bases clipped from V and 2 bases from J, the junction kept 8 bases outside the gene matches. CDR3 length equals 15 residues. The DNA for the CDR3 is TGTGCCAGCAGTCCAGACAGGGTGGGTAACACTGAAGCTTTCTTT. Translation: CASSPDRVGNTEAFF. Filled out from reference TRBV28 and TRBJ1-1, the complete variable domain reads DVKVTQSSRYLVKRTGEKVFLECVQDMDHENMFWYRQDPGLGLRLIYFSYDVKMKEKGDIPEGYSVSREKKERFSLILESASTNQTSMYLCASSPDRVGNTEAFFGQGTRLTVV.

This chain uses TRBV19 with TRBJ1-2; TRBD1 matches 9 bases. From germline, CDR1 is LNHDA and CDR2 SQIVND (reference sequence). Trimming at V came to 8 bases and at J to 4 bases, leaving 8 bases not matched to a gene. This CDR3 is 14 amino acids long. In DNA, the CDR3 is TGTGCCAGTCGGACAGGGGATGACACCTATGGCTACACCTTC. Protein: CASRTGDDTYGYTF.

V and J are TRBV19 and TRBJ2-1, with 7 nucleotides matching TRBD2. In germline, CDR1 is LNHDA, CDR2 SQIVND (reference sequence). V trimming: 7 bases; J trimming: 5 bases; junction bases outside the gene matches: 11. The length of the CDR3 is 15 residues. The CDR3 nucleotides are TGTGCCAGTACCAACCTAGCGGAGTACGACAATGAGCAGTTCTTC. Translating gives CASTNLAEYDNEQFF.

The rearrangement uses TRBV29-1 and TRBJ2-1, with TRBD2 matching 14 bases. V lost 1 base and J lost 6; bases outside the gene matches: 11. The CDR3 length is 18 residues. Germline values: CDR1 SQVTM, CDR2 ANQGSEA. This CDR3 reads CSVEATSGGALFSNEQFF. In nucleotides, the CDR3 is TGCAGCGTTGAAGCGACTAGCGGGGGGGCCTTGTTCTCCAATGAGCAGTTCTTC.

In this sample, this clone turned up a few times. The gene calls are TRBV30 and TRBJ2-2; weak D call: TRBD1 (5 bases). Looked up from germline, CDR1 is GTSNPN and CDR2 is SVGIG (reference sequence). The V gene lost 1 base and the J gene lost 5 bases, with 11 bases spanning the gap. This CDR3 is built from 14 residues. In DNA, the CDR3 is TGTGCCTGGAGTGGGGGCAGCGAGACCGGGGAGCTGTTTTTT. The encoded protein is CAWSGGSETGELFF.

The chain has TRBV27 and TRBJ2-7; D uncertain. V shed 2 bases and J shed 0 bases, with 8 bases lying between them. The CDR3 covers 14 residues. Germline loops: CDR1 MNHEY, CDR2 SMNVEV (reference sequence). The CDR3 loop reads CASSLRSTSYEQYF. CDR3 nucleotides: TGTGCCAGCAGTTTACGTAGCACCTCCTACGAGCAGTACTTC.

The chain has TRBV10-3 and TRBJ2-7; no definite D call. Trimming took 2 bases from V and 2 from J, leaving 10 bases between them. CDR3 length: 14 residues. Germline CDR1 is ENHRY and CDR2 is SYGVKD. Written as DNA, the CDR3 is TGTGCCATCAGTGAGGGTCAGCGAGCCTACGAGCAGTACTTC. Protein sequence: CAISEGQRAYEQYF.

This chain connects TRBV6-5 to TRBJ1-3; D unresolved. CDR1 and CDR2 from the germline V gene are MNHEY and SVGAGI. The CDR3 totals 14 residues. Trimming removed 7 bases at V and 8 bases at J, with 18 bases between. The CDR3 DNA sequence: TGTGCCAGCATTCTGGGAGGGAGCGTACACACCATATATTTT. Amino acids: CASILGGSVHTIYF.

The V and J genes are TRBV7-9 and TRBJ2-5, with D maybe TRBD1 (6 bases). The V and J ends lost 6 bases and 1 base respectively, with 12 bases between them. The CDR3 is 14 residues long. The germline gives CDR1 SEHNR, CDR2 FQNEAQ (reference sequence). The CDR3 here is CASRPGQTQETQYF. CDR3 DNA sequence: TGTGCCAGCAGGCCAGGACAGACCCAAGAGACCCAGTACTTC. Full variable domain (remainder filled in from reference TRBV7-9 and TRBJ2-5): DTGVSQNPRHKITKRGQNVTFRCDPISEHNRLYWYRQTLGQGPEFLTYFQNEAQLEKSRLLSDRFSAERPKGSFSTLEIQRTEQGDSAMYLCASRPGQTQETQYFGPGTRLLVL.